This T cell receptor (beta chain) was sequenced in a study of OX40 agonist ivuxolimab in advanced cancers. Study background: Three patients got partial responses; one had hepatocellular carcinoma and two had cutaneous melanoma. Whole-study results and caveats: Low clonal expansion, among the lowest seen, marked partial responders at 0.1-3.0 mg/kg. There were, on average, more expanded clones in CD8+ T cells than in CD4+.

For this clone: Antigen specificity is unknown.

V gave up 1 base and J gave up 5 bases; unmatched junction bases: 20. CDR1 is LGHNA, CDR2 YSLEER, per germline. The CDR3 length is 21 residues. Systemic immunosuppression or autoimmune disease history was grounds to exclude patients. Profiling relied on immunoSEQ multiplex PCR, and the TCRdb table lists in-frame clones only, not all of them. The sample has about 77,000 clones; 87% are singletons. The V gene is TRBV4-3, the J gene TRBJ2-2, with 9 nucleotides matching TRBD1. Sequences were derived from CD4+ or CD8+ T cells sorted from blood, sampled in a trial of the OX40 agonist ivuxolimab. The TCR sequence derives from an adult with an advanced solid tumor such as melanoma, head and neck, liver or kidney cancer. The CDR3 nucleotides read TGCGCCAGCAGCCAAGGATTTGAACAGGGGGCTTTTTTGGTTCGGACCGGGGAGCTGTTTTTT. Translation: CASSQGFEQGAFLVRTGELFF.